Below are 6 T cell receptor beta chains sequenced from a single sample in a study of shared T cell receptors in the human thymus. Sequenced by immunoSEQ multiplex PCR; TCRdb stores in-frame clones only, minus some. There are a few hundred thousand clones in the sample; 95% occur only once, and roughly 0.02% lies in the top ten. Material: thymocytes. The receptors were gathered from a human donor.

The V call is TRBV23-1, the J call TRBJ2-6; D not resolved. TRBV23-1 carries the ORF label, with uncertain function. The CDR3 is 17 amino acids. V was cut by 4 bases and J by 4 bases, with 17 bases left in between. The CDR3, as DNA: TGCGCCAGCAGTCTCCACTTGTTTACTGTGGGGGCCAACGTCCTGACTTTC. Its translation is CASSLHLFTVGANVLTF.

The V and J genes are TRBV4-2 and TRBJ2-7, with 7 positions matching TRBD1. V was clipped by 3 bases and J by 0 bases; unmatched bases: 11. The V gene's germline CDR1 is LGHNA and CDR2 YNFKEQ. The CDR3 has 17 amino acids. CDR3 region: CASSQETGSESSYEQYF. The DNA of the CDR3 is TGTGCCAGCAGCCAGGAGACAGGGTCTGAGAGCTCCTACGAGCAGTACTTC.

This clone was recorded only once. The chain recombines TRBV16 with TRBJ1-3; 10 nucleotides agree with TRBD1. Germline CDR1 KGHSY, CDR2 FQNENV. J lost 4 bases, V lost 3 bases, and 6 bases had no gene match. This CDR3 spans 16 amino acids. DNA of the CDR3: TGTGCCAGCAGCCATTTGGACAGGGGGTTCGGAAACACCATATATTTT. Protein product: CASSHLDRGFGNTIYF. Drawing the rest from reference TRBV16 and TRBJ1-3, the complete variable domain is GEEVAQTPKHLVRGEGQKAKLYCAPIKGHSYVFWYQQVLKNEFKFLISFQNENVFDETGMPKERFSAKCLPNSPCSLEIQATKLEDSAVYFCASSHLDRGFGNTIYFGEGSWLTVV.

V gene TRBV5-8 combines with J gene TRBJ2-5; the match to TRBD2 covers 13 bases. CDR3 length equals 15 residues. CDR1 SGHTS and CDR2 YDEGEE come from the germline V gene. The V segment lost 4 bases and the J segment 3 bases; nucleotides outside the gene matches: 3. CDR3 sequence: CASSQGLAGKETQYF. CDR3 DNA: TGTGCCAGCAGCCAGGGACTAGCGGGGAAAGAGACCCAGTACTTC.

The chain employs TRBV11-2 and TRBJ2-7; tentatively, D is TRBD1 (6 bases). Germline V gene data show CDR1 as SGHAT and CDR2 as FQNNGV. Trimming shortened V by 5 bases and J by 0 bases, and 11 bases separated the two germline ends. The CDR3 covers 14 residues. The CDR3 sequence: CASSPNRASYEQYF. The CDR3 DNA is TGTGCCAGCAGCCCAAACAGGGCCTCCTACGAGCAGTACTTC.

The CDR3 DNA sequence: TGTGCCAGCACCATAGCAGGACAGGGGAACTACGAGCAGTACTTC. Amino acids: CASTIAGQGNYEQYF. The chain is built from TRBV28 and TRBJ2-7, with 9 positions matching TRBD1. CDR1 is MDHEN and CDR2 is SYDVKM in the germline V gene. CDR3 length: 15 amino acids. After removal of 7 bases from V and 3 bases from J, the junction contained 10 bases not matched to a gene.